The entry below gives a single TCR beta chain sequence along with its context. Its antigen is unknown. This sample was included in a study of blood T cells in healthy people across ages. The study's findings and limits: Diversity of TCR beta per million T cells declined in a roughly linear way with age.

V shed 3 bases and J shed 0 bases, with 6 bases lying between them. Germline CDR1 is DFQATT and CDR2 is SNEGSKA (reference sequence). The CDR3 extends over 13 amino acids. Those donating, healthy Caucasian individuals from Russia, were aged about 6 to 95. A sample-barcoded 5' primer and a J-beta primer mix were used in a second PCR of roughly 7 to 11 cycles. MiXCR, applied by TCRdb to the 5' RACE reads, yields one record per CDR3 protein. This table has hundreds of thousands of distinct CDR3 sequences, 45% to 50% appearing once. Sequencing was done on a sample of blood. V and J are TRBV20-1 and TRBJ2-4; D unresolved. The receptor was isolated from an older woman in good health. The CDR3 loop is CSASVGAKNIQYF. DNA for the CDR3: TGCAGTGCTAGTGTGGGAGCCAAAAACATTCAGTACTTC.